The clone carrying this TCR beta chain was counted ten times or more. V gave up 4 bases and J gave up 5 bases; unmatched junction bases: 8. CDR3 length: 14 amino acids. The germline CDR1 and CDR2 sequences are SGHRS and YFSETQ. This specimen comes from a study of early T cells in non-severe SARS-CoV-2 infection. Attachment of unique molecular identifiers to individual cDNA molecules was performed. MiXCR, applied by TCRdb to the 5' RACE reads, yields one record per CDR3 protein. The sample records more than 65,000 distinct CDR3 sequences, 3.5% to 6% being singletons. Specimen: whole blood, collected at baseline. The chain has TRBV5-1 and TRBJ1-2, with 7 bases lining up with TRBD1. The sequence was collected from an adult who was a healthcare worker with PCR-confirmed SARS-CoV-2 infection or an uninfected control (not recorded which). The donor label of this sample is uncertain. The CDR3 reads CASSVRATGYGYTF. CDR3 nucleotide sequence: TGCGCCAGCAGCGTAAGGGCGACAGGGTATGGCTACACCTTC.